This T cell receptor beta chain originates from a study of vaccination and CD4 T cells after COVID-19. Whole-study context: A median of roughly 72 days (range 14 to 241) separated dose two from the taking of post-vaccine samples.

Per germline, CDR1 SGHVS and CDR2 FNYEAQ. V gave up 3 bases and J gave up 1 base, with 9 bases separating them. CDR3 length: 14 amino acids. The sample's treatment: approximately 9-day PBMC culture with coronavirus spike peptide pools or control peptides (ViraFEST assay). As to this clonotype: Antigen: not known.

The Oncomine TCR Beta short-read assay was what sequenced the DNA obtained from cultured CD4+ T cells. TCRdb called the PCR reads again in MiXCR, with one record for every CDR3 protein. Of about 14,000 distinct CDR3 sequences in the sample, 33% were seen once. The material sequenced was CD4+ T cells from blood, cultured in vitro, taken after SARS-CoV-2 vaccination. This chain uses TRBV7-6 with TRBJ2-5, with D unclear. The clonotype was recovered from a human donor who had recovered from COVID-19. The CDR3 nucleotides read TGTGCCAGCAGCTTGTTGACGCTCCAAGAGACCCAGTACTTC. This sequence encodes CASSLLTLQETQYF.